This is a list of T cell receptor beta chains from one sample in a study of blood T cells in healthy people across ages. TCRdb re-called the 5' RACE reads through MiXCR, storing one row per CDR3 protein. This sample has approximately 850,000 distinct CDR3 sequences, with roughly 64% found just once. Sequencing used blood. Receptors were obtained from a man younger than 40 in good health. The CDR3 runs from the conserved cysteine through the conserved F or W. The D gene is left open where the match is weak. Expanded clones are given a class, and other clones once, few, many or no size at all.

size | D | J | V | CDR3 | DNA
NA | TRBD2 | TRBJ2-1 | TRBV20-1 | CSASGTSDQVF | TGCAGTGCAAGCGGGACTAGTGATCAGGTCTTC
NA | NA | TRBJ2-1 | TRBV4-3 | CASSQSANSYNEQFF | TGCGCCAGCAGCCAGTCGGCCAACTCCTACAATGAGCAGTTCTTC
NA | TRBD1 | TRBJ2-7 | TRBV20-1 | CGAREAQGVGYEQYF | TGCGGTGCTAGAGAAGCTCAGGGGGTTGGGTACGAGCAGTACTTC
NA | NA | TRBJ2-3 | TRBV7-2 | CASSLASRDTQYF | TGTGCCAGCAGCTTGGCTAGCCGAGATACGCAGTATTTT
NA | TRBD1 | TRBJ2-1 | TRBV19 | CASSKGPGQGPGNEQFF | TGTGCCAGTAGTAAGGGGCCGGGACAGGGACCTGGCAATGAGCAGTTCTTC
NA | TRBD1 | TRBJ2-7 | TRBV6-6 | CASRPGQGYSYEQYF | TGTGCCAGCAGACCCGGACAGGGGTACTCCTACGAGCAGTACTTC
NA | TRBD1 | TRBJ2-2 | TRBV20-1 | CSARDSGTGGTGELFF | TGCAGTGCTAGAGATTCAGGGACAGGTGGTACCGGGGAGCTGTTTTTT
NA | NA | TRBJ2-1 | TRBV6-5 | CASSYRSFGYNEQFF | TGTGCCAGCAGTTACCGGAGCTTTGGGTACAATGAGCAGTTCTTC
NA | TRBD1 | TRBJ1-6 | TRBV7-2 | CASSRYRLTGENSPLHF | TGTGCCAGCAGCCGTTATCGATTGACAGGGGAGAATTCACCCCTCCACTTT
few | NA | TRBJ1-1 | TRBV29-1 | CSVEDAVNTEAFF | TGCAGCGTTGAAGATGCGGTGAACACTGAAGCTTTCTTT
few | NA | TRBJ2-7 | TRBV20-1 | CSAPGRNYYEQYF | TGCAGTGCCCCCGGGCGGAACTACTACGAGCAGTACTTC
NA | NA | TRBJ1-5 | TRBV12-3/TRBV12-4 | CASSVQGVGNQPQHF | TGTGCCAGCAGTGTACAGGGAGTGGGCAATCAGCCCCAGCATTTT
NA | NA | TRBJ2-5 | TRBV4-2 | CASSQTLAVQETQYF | TGTGCCAGCAGCCAAACCTTAGCGGTACAAGAGACCCAGTACTTC
few | NA | TRBJ2-7 | TRBV12-3/TRBV12-4 | CASTDAGPQYF | TGTGCCAGCACCGACGCGGGTCCGCAGTACTTC
NA | NA | TRBJ2-7 | TRBV9 | CASSEGGDHLEQYF | TGTGCCAGCAGCGAGGGTGGGGACCACCTTGAGCAGTACTTC
few | TRBD2 | TRBJ2-1 | TRBV27 | CASIRSSGRISSYNEQFF | TGTGCCAGCATTCGGTCTAGCGGGAGGATTAGTTCCTACAATGAGCAGTTCTTC
NA | NA | TRBJ2-1 | TRBV24-1 | CATKDGYNEQFF | TGTGCCACAAAGGACGGTTACAATGAGCAGTTCTTC
NA | NA | TRBJ2-7 | TRBV5-1 | CASSFGPGGPYEQYF | TGCGCCAGCAGCTTCGGTCCCGGCGGCCCCTACGAGCAGTACTTC
NA | TRBD2 | TRBJ2-1 | TRBV7-6 | CASSPGLAGGLNEQFF | TGTGCCAGCAGCCCAGGGCTAGCGGGGGGCCTCAATGAGCAGTTCTTC
NA | TRBD1 | TRBJ2-4 | TRBV6-5 | CASSPRDRGKNIQYF | TGTGCCAGCAGTCCCCGGGACAGGGGGAAAAACATTCAGTACTTC
NA | NA | TRBJ2-5 | TRBV30 | CAWDSGAGQGETQYF | TGTGCCTGGGACTCGGGGGCGGGTCAAGGGGAGACCCAGTACTTC
NA | TRBD2 | TRBJ2-1 | TRBV6-2/TRBV6-3 | CASSPGPGLGSFSYNEQFF | TGTGCCAGCAGCCCGGGACCGGGACTAGGTTCCTTTTCCTACAATGAGCAGTTCTTC
few | NA | TRBJ2-3 | TRBV24-1 | CATSVGGGDTQYF | TGTGCCACCAGTGTCGGAGGGGGGGATACGCAGTATTTT
few | NA | TRBJ2-7 | TRBV5-1 | CASSLDISYEQYF | TGCGCCAGCAGCTTGGACATCTCCTACGAGCAGTACTTC
NA | NA | TRBJ1-2 | TRBV11-2 | CASSLGFDMDGYTF | TGTGCCAGCAGCTTAGGTTTTGATATGGATGGCTACACCTTC
NA | NA | TRBJ2-7 | TRBV20-1 | CSAGGPSSYEQYF | TGCAGTGCTGGCGGGCCCAGTTCCTACGAGCAGTACTTC
NA | NA | TRBJ2-7 | TRBV7-2 | CASSSPADNEQYF | TGTGCCAGCAGCTCTCCGGCCGATAACGAGCAGTACTTC
NA | NA | TRBJ2-1 | TRBV12-3/TRBV12-4 | CASSEGSEGGGNEQFF | TGTGCCAGCAGTGAGGGGAGCGAGGGGGGGGGCAATGAGCAGTTCTTC
NA | TRBD2 | TRBJ2-5 | TRBV6-2/TRBV6-3 | CASSYPIAGDRETQYF | TGTGCCAGCAGTTACCCGATAGCGGGAGACCGGGAGACCCAGTACTTC
NA | TRBD1 | TRBJ2-3 | TRBV5-1 | CASSSIRPGQGIDTQYF | TGCGCCAGCAGCTCGATACGCCCGGGACAGGGTATAGATACGCAGTATTTT
few | NA | TRBJ2-5 | TRBV2 | CASSVRETQYF | TGTGCCAGCAGTGTTCGGGAGACCCAGTACTTC
few | TRBD2 | TRBJ2-3 | TRBV10-3 | CAISDGGGAADTQYF | TGTGCCATCAGTGACGGCGGGGGGGCTGCAGATACGCAGTATTTT
NA | NA | TRBJ1-5 | TRBV28 | CASSYPGSGQPQHF | TGTGCCAGCAGTTATCCAGGGTCGGGTCAGCCCCAGCATTTT
few | NA | TRBJ2-7 | TRBV6-2/TRBV6-3 | CASSQNPIEQYF | TGTGCCAGCAGTCAAAACCCCATCGAGCAGTACTTC
NA | NA | TRBJ2-7 | TRBV30 | CARRGPYNEQYF | TGTGCCCGACGCGGACCCTACAATGAGCAGTACTTC
NA | NA | TRBJ1-1 | TRBV29-1 | CSVAPTGGMTEAFF | TGCAGCGTTGCCCCCACAGGAGGGATGACTGAAGCTTTCTTT
NA | NA | TRBJ1-5 | TRBV7-9 | CASSLMGPQHF | TGTGCCAGCAGCTTAATGGGCCCCCAGCATTTT
NA | NA | TRBJ2-1 | TRBV12-3/TRBV12-4 | CASSPNDEQFF | TGTGCCAGCAGTCCTAATGATGAGCAGTTCTTC
NA | NA | TRBJ2-1 | TRBV5-1 | CASSLETSDPYNEQFF | TGCGCCAGCAGCTTGGAGACATCGGACCCCTACAATGAGCAGTTCTTC
few | TRBD2 | TRBJ2-5 | TRBV5-1 | CASSLGLASGETQYF | TGCGCCAGCAGCTTGGGACTAGCGAGCGGAGAGACCCAGTACTTC
NA | TRBD1 | TRBJ1-2 | TRBV3-1 | CASTSAEGASGYTF | TGTGCCAGCACCTCTGCCGAGGGGGCAAGTGGCTACACCTTC
few | NA | TRBJ1-2 | TRBV27 | CASSLGDTESPHGYTF | TGTGCCAGCAGTCTGGGGGACACAGAGAGCCCCCATGGCTACACCTTC
NA | TRBD2 | TRBJ2-7 | TRBV12-3/TRBV12-4 | CASRENGGTYEQYF | TGTGCCAGCAGAGAGAACGGGGGGACCTACGAGCAGTACTTC
NA | NA | TRBJ1-1 | TRBV6-2/TRBV6-3 | CASAPEKLTLAFF | TGTGCCAGCGCACCCGAAAAGCTTACCCTAGCTTTCTTT
few | NA | TRBJ1-2 | TRBV25-1 | CASTTGFGGASGYTF | TGTGCCAGCACCACCGGGTTCGGGGGGGCGAGTGGCTACACCTTC
NA | NA | TRBJ2-1 | TRBV15 | CATSGDRFPYNEQFF | TGTGCCACCAGCGGCGACAGGTTCCCCTACAATGAGCAGTTCTTC
NA | NA | TRBJ2-4 | TRBV7-2 | CASSPGPNVAKNIQYF | TGTGCCAGCAGCCCGGGACCTAACGTAGCCAAAAACATTCAGTACTTC
NA | NA | TRBJ2-1 | TRBV7-9 | CASSSPGSSLENEQFF | TGTGCCAGCAGCTCCCCCGGGAGCAGCCTTGAGAATGAGCAGTTCTTC
NA | NA | TRBJ2-7 | TRBV2 | CASSEEGDEQYF | TGTGCCAGCAGTGAAGAGGGGGACGAGCAGTACTTC
few | TRBD1 | TRBJ2-1 | TRBV20-1 | CSARDSDRGPNEQFF | TGCAGTGCTAGAGATAGCGACAGGGGGCCCAATGAGCAGTTCTTC
NA | NA | TRBJ2-2 | TRBV20-1 | CSARDTSNTGELFF | TGCAGTGCTAGAGATACTTCTAACACCGGGGAGCTGTTTTTT
NA | NA | TRBJ2-1 | TRBV7-8 | CASSFTGGSYNEQFF | TGTGCCAGCAGCTTTACCGGGGGCTCCTACAATGAGCAGTTCTTC
NA | NA | TRBJ2-6 | TRBV20-1 | CSAKASSGANVLTF | TGCAGTGCTAAAGCGAGCTCTGGGGCCAACGTCCTGACTTTC
once | NA | TRBJ2-1 | TRBV29-1 | CSAMTDEQFF | TGCAGCGCCATGACGGATGAGCAGTTCTTC
few | NA | TRBJ2-1 | TRBV20-1 | CSANAEAYNEQFF | TGCAGTGCCAACGCGGAGGCCTACAATGAGCAGTTCTTC
NA | NA | TRBJ1-1 | TRBV9 | CASSVAFGDEAFF | TGTGCCAGCAGCGTAGCTTTCGGGGATGAAGCTTTCTTT
NA | TRBD1 | TRBJ1-2 | TRBV28 | CASGDRGLYGYTF | TGTGCCAGCGGTGACAGGGGGCTATATGGCTACACCTTC